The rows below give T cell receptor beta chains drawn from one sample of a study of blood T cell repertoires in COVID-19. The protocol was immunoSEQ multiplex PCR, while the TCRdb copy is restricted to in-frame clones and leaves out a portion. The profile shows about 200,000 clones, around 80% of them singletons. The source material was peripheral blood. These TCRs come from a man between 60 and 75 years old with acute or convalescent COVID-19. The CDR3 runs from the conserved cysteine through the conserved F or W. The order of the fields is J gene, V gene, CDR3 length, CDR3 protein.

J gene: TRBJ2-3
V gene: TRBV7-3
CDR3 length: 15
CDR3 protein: CASSTGLAVTDTQYF

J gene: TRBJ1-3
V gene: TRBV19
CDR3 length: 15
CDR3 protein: CASSTKGKAGNTIYF

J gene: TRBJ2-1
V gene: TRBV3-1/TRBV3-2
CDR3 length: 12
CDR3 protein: CASSSRPSKQFF

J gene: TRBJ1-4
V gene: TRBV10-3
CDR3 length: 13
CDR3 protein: CAIRSGGAEKLFF

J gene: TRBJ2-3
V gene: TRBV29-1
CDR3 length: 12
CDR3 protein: CSVRQGADTQYF

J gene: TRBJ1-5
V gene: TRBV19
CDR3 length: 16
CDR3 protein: CASIEDKASSPWPQHF

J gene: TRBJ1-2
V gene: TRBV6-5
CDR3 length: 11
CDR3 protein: CASSTGSGYTF

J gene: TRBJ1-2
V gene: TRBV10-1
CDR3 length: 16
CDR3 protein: CASSERQGDPLWGYTF

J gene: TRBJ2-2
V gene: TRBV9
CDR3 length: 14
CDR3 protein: CASSVAGNTGELFF

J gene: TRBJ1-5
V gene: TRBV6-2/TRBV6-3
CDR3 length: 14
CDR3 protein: CASSYRGYTQPQHF

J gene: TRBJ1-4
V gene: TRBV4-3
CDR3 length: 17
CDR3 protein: CASSQLLVLSINEKLFF

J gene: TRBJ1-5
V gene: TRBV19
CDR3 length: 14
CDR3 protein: CASKVTPLRQPQHF

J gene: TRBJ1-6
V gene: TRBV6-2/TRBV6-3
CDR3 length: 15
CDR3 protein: CASSYWARGNSPLHF

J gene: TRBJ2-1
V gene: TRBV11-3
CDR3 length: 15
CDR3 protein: CASSLDLAGVNEQFF

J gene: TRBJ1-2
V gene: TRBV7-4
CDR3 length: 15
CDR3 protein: CASSPDPGTGVGYTF

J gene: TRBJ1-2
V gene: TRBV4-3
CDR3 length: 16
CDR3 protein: CASSRGGQGFSYGYTF

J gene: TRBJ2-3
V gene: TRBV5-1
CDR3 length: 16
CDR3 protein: CASSSTTSGREDTQYF

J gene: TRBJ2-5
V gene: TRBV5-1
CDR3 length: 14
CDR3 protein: CASSSGTASETQYF

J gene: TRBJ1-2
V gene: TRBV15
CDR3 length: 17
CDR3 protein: CATSRDRTEGINYGYTF

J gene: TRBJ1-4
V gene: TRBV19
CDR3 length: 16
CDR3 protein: CASSITAGATNEKLFF

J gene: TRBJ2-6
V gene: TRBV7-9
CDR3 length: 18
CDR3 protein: CASSWKAGASSGANVLTF

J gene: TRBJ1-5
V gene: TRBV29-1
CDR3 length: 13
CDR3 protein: CSVAGGVNQPQHF

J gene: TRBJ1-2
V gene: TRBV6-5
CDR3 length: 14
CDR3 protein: CASSPGGGSRGYTF

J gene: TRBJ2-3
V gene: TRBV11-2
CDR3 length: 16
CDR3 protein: CASSSRQGSSTDTQYF

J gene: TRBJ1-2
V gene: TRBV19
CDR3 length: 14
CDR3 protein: CASSPTRIAYGYTF

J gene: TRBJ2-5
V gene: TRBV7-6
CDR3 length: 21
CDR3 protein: CASSLKPTSYPAGGDQETQYF

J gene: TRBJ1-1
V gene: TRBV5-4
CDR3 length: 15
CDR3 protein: CASSSTDRKNTEAFF

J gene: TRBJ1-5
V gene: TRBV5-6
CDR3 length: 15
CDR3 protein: CASSWGTASNQPQHF

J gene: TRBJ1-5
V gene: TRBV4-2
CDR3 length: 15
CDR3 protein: CASSPNRGSNQPQHF

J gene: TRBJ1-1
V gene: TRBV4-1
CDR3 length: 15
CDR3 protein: CASSHPQGRSTEAFF

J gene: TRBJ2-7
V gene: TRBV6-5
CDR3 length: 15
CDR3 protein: CASSYVGGRDYEQYF

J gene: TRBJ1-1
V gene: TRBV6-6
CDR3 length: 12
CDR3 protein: CASSPTGTEAFF

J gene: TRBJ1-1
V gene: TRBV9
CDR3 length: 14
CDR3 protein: CASSPVGGGTEAFF

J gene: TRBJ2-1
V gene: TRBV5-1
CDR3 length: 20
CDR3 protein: CASSLARGLAGGPGNNEQFF

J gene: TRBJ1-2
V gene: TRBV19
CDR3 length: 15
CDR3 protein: CASSIRVIANYGYTF

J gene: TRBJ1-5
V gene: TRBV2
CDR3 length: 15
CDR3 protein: CASSEIGGSNQPQHF

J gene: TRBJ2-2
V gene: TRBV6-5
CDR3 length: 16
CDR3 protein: CASSFDRGRATGELFF

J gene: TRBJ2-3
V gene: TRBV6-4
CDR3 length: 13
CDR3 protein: CASSGQGEGTQYF

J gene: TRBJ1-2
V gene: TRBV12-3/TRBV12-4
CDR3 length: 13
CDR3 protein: CASSLVILYGYTF

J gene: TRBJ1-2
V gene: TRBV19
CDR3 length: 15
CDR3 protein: CASSFAEDSNYGYTF

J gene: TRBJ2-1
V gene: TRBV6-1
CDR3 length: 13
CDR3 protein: CASSEAGANEQFF

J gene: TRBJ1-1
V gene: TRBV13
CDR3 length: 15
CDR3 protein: CASSDHRGLYTEAFF

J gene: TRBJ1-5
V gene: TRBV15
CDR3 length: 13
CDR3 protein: CATSRDLNQPQHF

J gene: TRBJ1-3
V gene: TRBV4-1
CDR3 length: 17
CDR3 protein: CASSPRGLSASGNTIYF

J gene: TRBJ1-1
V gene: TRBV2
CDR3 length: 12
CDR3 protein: CASLQKNTEAFF

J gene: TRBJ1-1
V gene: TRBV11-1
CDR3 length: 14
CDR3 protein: CASSQTGVNTEAFF

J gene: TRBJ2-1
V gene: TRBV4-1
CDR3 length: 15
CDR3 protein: CASSHGLAGMNEQFF

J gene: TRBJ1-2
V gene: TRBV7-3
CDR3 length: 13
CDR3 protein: CASSLTGRYGYTF

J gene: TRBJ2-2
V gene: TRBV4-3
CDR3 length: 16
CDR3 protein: CASSHPGQGGTGELFF

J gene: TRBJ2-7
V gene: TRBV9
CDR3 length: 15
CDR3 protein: CASSVLAHSSYEQYF